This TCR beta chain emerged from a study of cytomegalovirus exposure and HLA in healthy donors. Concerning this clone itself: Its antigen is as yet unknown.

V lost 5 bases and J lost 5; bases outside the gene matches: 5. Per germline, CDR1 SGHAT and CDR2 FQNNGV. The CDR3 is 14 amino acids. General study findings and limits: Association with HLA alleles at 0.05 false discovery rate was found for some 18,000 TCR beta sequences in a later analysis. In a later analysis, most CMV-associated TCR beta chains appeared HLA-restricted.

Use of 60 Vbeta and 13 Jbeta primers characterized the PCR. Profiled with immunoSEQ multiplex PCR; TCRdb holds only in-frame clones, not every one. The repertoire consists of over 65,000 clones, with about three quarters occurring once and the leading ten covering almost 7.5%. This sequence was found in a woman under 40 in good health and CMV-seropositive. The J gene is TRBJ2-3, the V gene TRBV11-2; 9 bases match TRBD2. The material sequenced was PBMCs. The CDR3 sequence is CASSPRLAEDTQYF. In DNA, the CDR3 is TGTGCCAGCAGCCCCAGACTAGCGGAAGATACGCAGTATTTT.